Listed below are T cell receptor beta chains from one sample, sequenced in a study of T cell changes during pregnancy in multiple sclerosis. Produced via immunoSEQ multiplex PCR; TCRdb's table is partial and in-frame only. The table has 100,000 or so clones, more than 80% seen once. The sample consisted of peripheral blood, taken in the second trimester of pregnancy. All receptors derive from a female donor with multiple sclerosis, enrolled in a pregnancy study. Both conserved end residues are part of each CDR3. D genes are given only for firm matches. Rows give clone size only sometimes, using once, few, many, or a class for an expanded clone.

d_call	clone_size	v_call	j_call	cdr3_nt	cdr3_aa
TRBD1	once	TRBV19	TRBJ2-2	TGTGCCAGTAGTATCTTGGGACAGGTTGACACCGGGGAGCTGTTTTTT	CASSILGQVDTGELFF
.	.	TRBV6-6	TRBJ1-2	TGTGCCAGCAGTTACGACAGCGTCTATGGCTACACCTTC	CASSYDSVYGYTF
TRBD1	.	TRBV5-6	TRBJ1-5	TGTGCCAGCAGCTCGACAGGGGGCGGACATCAGCCCCAGCATTTT	CASSSTGGGHQPQHF
TRBD2	once	TRBV5-5	TRBJ2-7	TGTGCCAGCGTCCCGGTAGCGGGGGCTACCTCCTACGAGCAGTACTTC	CASVPVAGATSYEQYF
.	once	TRBV29-1	TRBJ2-5	TGCAGCGTTCCCCCCCTATACGCGGGGGAGACCCAGTACTTC	CSVPPLYAGETQYF
.	.	TRBV5-4	TRBJ2-7	TGTGCCAGCAGCTTGGATACAGGGATTACCTACGAGCAGTACTTC	CASSLDTGITYEQYF
TRBD1	.	TRBV19	TRBJ1-1	TGTGCCAGTAGTGAACAGGGGGGCACTGAAGCTTTCTTT	CASSEQGGTEAFF
.	once	TRBV5-1	TRBJ1-3	TGCGCCAGCAGCTCGGGGGGGCAGAACTCTGGAAACACCATATATTTT	CASSSGGQNSGNTIYF
TRBD1	.	TRBV7-9	TRBJ2-1	TGTGCCAGCAGCCAGGACAGGGTCTATGAGCAGTTCTTC	CASSQDRVYEQFF
.	.	TRBV7-9	TRBJ2-5	TGTGCCGGCAGCTTACTGGAGGTCGACGACCAGTACTTC	CAGSLLEVDDQYF
TRBD1	.	TRBV5-4	TRBJ2-2	TGTGCCAGCAGCTTGCCGGGACAGGGGGCCAACACCGGGGAGCTGTTTTTT	CASSLPGQGANTGELFF
TRBD1	.	TRBV5-1	TRBJ2-7	TGCGCCAGCAGCTCCGCCCCGGGGACAGGGAAAGACGAGCAGTACTTC	CASSSAPGTGKDEQYF
.	once	TRBV15	TRBJ1-5	TGTGCCACCAGCAGAGACAGGGTAGAACATCAGCCCCAGCATTTT	CATSRDRVEHQPQHF
TRBD1	.	TRBV30	TRBJ1-5	TGTGCCTGGAGTGGACAGGGGGTAAATCAGCCCCAGCATTTT	CAWSGQGVNQPQHF
TRBD1	once	TRBV10-3	TRBJ2-5	TGTGCCATCAGAGCGCAGGGGGCTTTGCCAGAGACCCAGTACTTC	CAIRAQGALPETQYF
.	.	TRBV19	TRBJ2-5	TGTGCCAGTAGACGGGGGGCAAGGGAGACCCAGTACTTC	CASRRGARETQYF
TRBD1	.	TRBV6-5	TRBJ1-2	TGTGCCAGCAGTAAGACAGGGAACTATGGCTACACCTTC	CASSKTGNYGYTF
TRBD2	.	TRBV5-1	TRBJ2-7	TGCGCCAGCATGAAGGGAGGGAGGATATCCTACGAGCAGTACTTC	CASMKGGRISYEQYF
TRBD1	.	TRBV19	TRBJ1-1	TGTGCCAGTAGCCGACAGGGACCGAACACTGAAGCTTTCTTT	CASSRQGPNTEAFF
TRBD1	.	TRBV2	TRBJ2-2	TGTGCCAGCAGTGCTACAGGGGGCTCCGGGGAGCTGTTTTTT	CASSATGGSGELFF
TRBD2	.	TRBV9	TRBJ2-5	TGTGCCAGCAGCTACAAAGGGACTAGGCAAGAGACCCAGTACTTC	CASSYKGTRQETQYF
.	.	TRBV11-3	TRBJ2-1	TGTGCCAGCAGCTTAAGGGCAGGGCAGGGAGAGCAGTTCTTC	CASSLRAGQGEQFF
TRBD2	.	TRBV4-1	TRBJ2-6	TGCGCCAGCAGCCAAGGGAGACTAGCGGGCGTATCTGGGGCCAACGTCCTGACTTTC	CASSQGRLAGVSGANVLTF
TRBD1	.	TRBV5-1	TRBJ2-7	TGCGCCAGCAGCCCTGAGACAGGGGGGAACTACGAGCAGTACTTC	CASSPETGGNYEQYF
TRBD2	.	TRBV5-1	TRBJ2-3	TGCGCCAGCACCGCACTAGCGGGGGACACAGATACGCAGTATTTT	CASTALAGDTDTQYF
TRBD1	.	TRBV18	TRBJ1-5	TGTGCCAGCTCAGCCCCCGGGACAGCTTATCAGCCCCAGCATTTT	CASSAPGTAYQPQHF
.	.	TRBV29-1	TRBJ1-2	TGCAGCGTTGTAGTACAGGACTATGGCTACACCTTC	CSVVVQDYGYTF
.	.	TRBV9	TRBJ2-7	TGTGCCAGCAGCGTAGACAGTAGCTCCTACGAGCAGTACTTC	CASSVDSSSYEQYF